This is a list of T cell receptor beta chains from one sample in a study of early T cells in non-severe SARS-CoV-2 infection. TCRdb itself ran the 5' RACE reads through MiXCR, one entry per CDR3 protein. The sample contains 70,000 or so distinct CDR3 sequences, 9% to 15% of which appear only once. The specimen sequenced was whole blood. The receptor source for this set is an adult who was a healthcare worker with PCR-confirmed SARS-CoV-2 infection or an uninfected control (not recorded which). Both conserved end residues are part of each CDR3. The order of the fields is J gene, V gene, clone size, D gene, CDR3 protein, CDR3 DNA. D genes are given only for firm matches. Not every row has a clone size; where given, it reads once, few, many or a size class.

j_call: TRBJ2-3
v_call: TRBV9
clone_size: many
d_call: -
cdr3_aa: CASSESGRTDTQYF
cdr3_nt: TGTGCCAGCAGCGAGAGCGGTCGCACAGATACGCAGTATTTT

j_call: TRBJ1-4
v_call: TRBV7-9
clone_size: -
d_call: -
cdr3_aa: CASSRGVDEKLFF
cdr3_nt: TGTGCCAGCAGCAGGGGAGTCGATGAAAAACTGTTTTTT

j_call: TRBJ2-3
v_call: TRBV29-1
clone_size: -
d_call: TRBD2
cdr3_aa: CSVGTSGGYTDTQYF
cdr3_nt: TGCAGCGTCGGGACTAGCGGGGGCTACACAGATACGCAGTATTTT

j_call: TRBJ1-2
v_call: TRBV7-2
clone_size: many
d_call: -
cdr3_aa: CASTSPYPNYGYTF
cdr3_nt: TGTGCCAGCACCTCTCCTTACCCCAACTATGGCTACACCTTC

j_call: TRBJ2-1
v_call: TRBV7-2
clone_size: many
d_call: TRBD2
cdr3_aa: CASSLTSGRNEQFF
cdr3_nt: TGTGCCAGCAGCTTAACTAGCGGGAGAAATGAGCAGTTCTTC

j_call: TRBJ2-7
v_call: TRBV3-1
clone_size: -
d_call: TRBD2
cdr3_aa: CASSRRLAGGSHPYEQYF
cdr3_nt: TGTGCCAGCAGCCGCCGGCTAGCGGGAGGGTCGCACCCTTACGAGCAGTACTTC

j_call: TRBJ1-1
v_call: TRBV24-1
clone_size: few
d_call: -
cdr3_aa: CATSDPRTGDTEAFF
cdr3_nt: TGTGCCACCAGTGACCCCAGGACGGGGGACACTGAAGCTTTCTTT

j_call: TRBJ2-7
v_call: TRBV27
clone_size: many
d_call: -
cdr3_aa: CASSLVGAYEQYF
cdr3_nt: TGTGCCAGCAGTTTGGTCGGCGCCTACGAGCAGTACTTC

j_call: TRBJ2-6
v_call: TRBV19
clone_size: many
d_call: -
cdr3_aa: CASSPVSTGANVLTF
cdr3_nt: TGTGCCAGTAGTCCCGTATCTACGGGGGCCAACGTCCTGACTTTC

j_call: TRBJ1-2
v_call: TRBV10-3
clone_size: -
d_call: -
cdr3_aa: CAISEQGAPPRTF
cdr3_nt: TGTGCCATCAGCGAGCAAGGGGCTCCACCTCGCACCTTC

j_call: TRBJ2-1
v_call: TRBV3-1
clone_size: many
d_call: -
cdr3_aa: CASSESSYNEQFF
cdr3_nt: TGTGCCAGCAGCGAGAGCTCCTACAATGAGCAGTTCTTC

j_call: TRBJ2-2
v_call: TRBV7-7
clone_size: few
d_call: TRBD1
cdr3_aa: CASSWTGRAGELFF
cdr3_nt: TGTGCCAGCAGCTGGACAGGGAGAGCCGGGGAGCTGTTTTTT

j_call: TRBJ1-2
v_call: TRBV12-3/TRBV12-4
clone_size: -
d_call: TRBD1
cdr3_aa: CASGDRGQRGYTF
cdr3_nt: TGTGCCAGCGGGGACAGGGGGCAGCGAGGCTACACCTTC

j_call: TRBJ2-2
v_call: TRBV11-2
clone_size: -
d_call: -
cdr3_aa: CASTSSNSGATGELFF
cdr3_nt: TGTGCCAGCACCTCGAGCAATAGCGGAGCCACCGGGGAGCTGTTTTTT

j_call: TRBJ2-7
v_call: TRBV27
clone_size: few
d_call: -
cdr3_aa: CASTSRGPGYEQYF
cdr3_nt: TGTGCCAGCACCTCCAGGGGACCGGGCTACGAGCAGTACTTC

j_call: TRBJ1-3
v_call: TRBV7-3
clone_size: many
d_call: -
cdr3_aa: CASSSIPTGSGNTIYF
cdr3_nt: TGTGCCAGCAGCTCCATTCCGACAGGCTCTGGAAACACCATATATTTT

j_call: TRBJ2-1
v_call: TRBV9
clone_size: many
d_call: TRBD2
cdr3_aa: CASSVGGRWAWNEQFF
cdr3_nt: TGTGCCAGCAGCGTGGGCGGGAGGTGGGCATGGAATGAGCAGTTCTTC

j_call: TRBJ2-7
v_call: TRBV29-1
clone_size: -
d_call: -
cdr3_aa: CSVNSGGDEQYF
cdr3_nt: TGCAGCGTAAACTCAGGGGGGGACGAGCAGTACTTC

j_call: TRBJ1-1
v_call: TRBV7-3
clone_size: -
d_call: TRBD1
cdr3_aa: CASSLSATGDTEAFF
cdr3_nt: TGTGCCAGCAGCTTGAGCGCGACAGGGGACACTGAAGCTTTCTTT

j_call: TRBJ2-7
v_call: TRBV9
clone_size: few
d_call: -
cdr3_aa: CASSPGALDEQYF
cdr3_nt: TGTGCCAGCAGCCCCGGGGCGTTGGACGAGCAGTACTTC

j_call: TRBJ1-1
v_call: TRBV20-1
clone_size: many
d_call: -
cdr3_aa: CSARLLTGTEAFF
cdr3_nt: TGCAGTGCTAGACTCCTAACGGGCACTGAAGCTTTCTTT

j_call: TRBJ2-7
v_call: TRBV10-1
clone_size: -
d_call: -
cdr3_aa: CASSEYQGSYEQYF
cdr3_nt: TGCGCCAGCAGTGAGTATCAGGGCTCCTACGAGCAGTACTTC

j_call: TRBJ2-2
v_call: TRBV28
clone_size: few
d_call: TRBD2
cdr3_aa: CASKRLAGGVTGELFF
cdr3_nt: TGTGCCAGCAAAAGACTAGCGGGAGGGGTCACCGGGGAGCTGTTTTTT

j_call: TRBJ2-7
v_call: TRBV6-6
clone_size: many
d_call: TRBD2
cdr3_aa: CASSYVAGGSYEQYF
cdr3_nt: TGTGCCAGCAGTTACGTAGCGGGGGGCTCCTACGAGCAGTACTTC

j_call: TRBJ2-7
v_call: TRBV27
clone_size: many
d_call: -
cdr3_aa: CASSLTGSHYEQYF
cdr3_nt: TGTGCCAGCAGTTTAACCGGGAGTCACTACGAGCAGTACTTC

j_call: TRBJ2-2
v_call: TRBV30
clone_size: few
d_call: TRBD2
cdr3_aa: CAWSPGLAYNTGELFF
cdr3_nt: TGTGCCTGGAGCCCCGGACTAGCGTATAACACCGGGGAGCTGTTTTTT

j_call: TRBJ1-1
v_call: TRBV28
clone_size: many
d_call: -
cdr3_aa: CASTPVYDRRGAEAFF
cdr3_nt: TGTGCCAGCACTCCTGTCTACGACAGGCGGGGAGCTGAAGCTTTCTTT

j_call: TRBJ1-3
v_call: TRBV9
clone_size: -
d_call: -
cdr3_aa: CASSAGTFAGENTIYF
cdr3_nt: TGTGCCAGCAGCGCTGGGACGTTCGCCGGGGAAAACACCATATATTTT

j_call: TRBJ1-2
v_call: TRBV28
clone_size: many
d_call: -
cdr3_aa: CASSPDSPIGGYTF
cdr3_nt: TGTGCCAGCAGTCCGGACAGCCCTATTGGAGGCTACACCTTC

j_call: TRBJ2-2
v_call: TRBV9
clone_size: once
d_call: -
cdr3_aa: CASSVVLGAGELFF
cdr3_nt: TGTGCCAGCAGCGTAGTACTTGGGGCCGGGGAGCTGTTTTTT

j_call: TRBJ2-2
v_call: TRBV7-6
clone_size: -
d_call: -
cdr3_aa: CASSLAAGFTGELFF
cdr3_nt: TGTGCCAGCAGCTTAGCGGCGGGGTTCACCGGGGAGCTGTTTTTT

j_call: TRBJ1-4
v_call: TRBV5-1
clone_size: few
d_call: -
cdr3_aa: CASGADPNEKLFF
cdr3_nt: TGCGCCAGCGGGGCAGATCCTAATGAAAAACTGTTTTTT

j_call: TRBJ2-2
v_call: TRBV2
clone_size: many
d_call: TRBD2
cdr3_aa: CASSTASGEPTGELFF
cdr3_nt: TGTGCCAGCAGTACGGCTAGCGGGGAACCTACCGGGGAGCTGTTTTTT

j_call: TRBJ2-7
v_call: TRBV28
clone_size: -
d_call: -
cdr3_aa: CASTTQLQGYEQYF
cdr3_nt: TGTGCCAGCACCACGCAACTACAGGGCTACGAGCAGTACTTC

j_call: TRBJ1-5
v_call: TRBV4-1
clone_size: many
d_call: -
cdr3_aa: CASSQSGGGNQPQHF
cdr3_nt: TGCGCCAGCAGCCAAAGCGGGGGCGGCAATCAGCCCCAGCATTTT

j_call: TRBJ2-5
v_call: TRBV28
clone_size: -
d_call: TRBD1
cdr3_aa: CASSYPGQGYQETQYF
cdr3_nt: TGTGCCAGCAGTTACCCGGGACAGGGGTACCAAGAGACCCAGTACTTC

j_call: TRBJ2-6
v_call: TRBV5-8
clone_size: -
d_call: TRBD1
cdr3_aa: CASSPGTGAVGANVLTF
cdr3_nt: TGTGCCAGCAGCCCTGGGACAGGGGCGGTAGGGGCCAACGTCCTGACTTTC

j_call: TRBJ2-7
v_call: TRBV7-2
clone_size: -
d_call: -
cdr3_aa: CASSEGRVPTYEQYF
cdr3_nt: TGTGCCAGCAGCGAGGGGAGAGTCCCCACCTACGAGCAGTACTTC

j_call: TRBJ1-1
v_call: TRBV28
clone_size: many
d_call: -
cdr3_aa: CASSGAHTEAFF
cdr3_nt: TGTGCCAGCAGCGGGGCCCACACTGAAGCTTTCTTT

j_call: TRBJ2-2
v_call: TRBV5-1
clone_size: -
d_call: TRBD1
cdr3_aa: CASSKGQWDTGELFF
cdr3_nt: TGCGCCAGCAGCAAGGGACAGTGGGACACCGGGGAGCTGTTTTTT

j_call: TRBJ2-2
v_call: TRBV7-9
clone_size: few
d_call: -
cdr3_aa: CASSLMEDTGELFF
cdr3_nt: TGTGCCAGCAGCTTGATGGAGGATACCGGGGAGCTGTTTTTT

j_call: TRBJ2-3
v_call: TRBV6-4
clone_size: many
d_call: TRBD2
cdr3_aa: CASSVAGTTDTQYF
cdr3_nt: TGTGCCAGCAGTGTAGCGGGAACCACAGATACGCAGTATTTT

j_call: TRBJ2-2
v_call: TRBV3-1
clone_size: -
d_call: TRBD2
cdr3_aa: CASSQEAAGGPNTGELFF
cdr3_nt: TGTGCCAGCAGCCAAGAAGCAGCGGGAGGCCCGAACACCGGGGAGCTGTTTTTT

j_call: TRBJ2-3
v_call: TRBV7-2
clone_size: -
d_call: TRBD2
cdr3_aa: CASTFTSEPSTDTQYF
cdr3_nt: TGTGCCAGCACCTTTACTAGCGAACCTAGCACAGATACGCAGTATTTT

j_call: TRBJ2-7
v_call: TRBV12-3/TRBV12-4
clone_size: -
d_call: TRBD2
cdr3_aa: CASSPGGSTYEQYF
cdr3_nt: TGTGCCAGCAGTCCGGGCGGGAGCACCTACGAGCAGTACTTC

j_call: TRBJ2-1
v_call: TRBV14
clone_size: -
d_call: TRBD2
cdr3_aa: CASSQISGLAERNEQFF
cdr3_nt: TGTGCCAGCAGCCAAATCTCTGGACTAGCGGAGCGCAATGAGCAGTTCTTC

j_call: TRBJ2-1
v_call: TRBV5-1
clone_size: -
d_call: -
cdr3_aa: CASSLSAGNEQFF
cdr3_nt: TGCGCCAGCAGCTTGTCGGCGGGCAATGAGCAGTTCTTC

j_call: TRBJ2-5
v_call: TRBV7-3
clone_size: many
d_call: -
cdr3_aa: CASSLGFQETQYF
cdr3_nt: TGTGCCAGCAGCTTAGGGTTCCAAGAGACCCAGTACTTC

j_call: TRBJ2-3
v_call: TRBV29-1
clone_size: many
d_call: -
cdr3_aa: CSVERTAVNTQYF
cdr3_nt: TGCAGCGTTGAAAGAACGGCGGTCAATACGCAGTATTTT

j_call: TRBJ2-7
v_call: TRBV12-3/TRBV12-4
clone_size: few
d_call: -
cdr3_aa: CASSFSQGRNEQYF
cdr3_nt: TGTGCCAGCAGTTTTTCCCAGGGGCGCAACGAGCAGTACTTC

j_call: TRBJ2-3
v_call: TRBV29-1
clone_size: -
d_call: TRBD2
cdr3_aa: CSVEDRGRGGQYF
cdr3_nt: TGCAGCGTTGAAGATCGAGGCCGCGGGGGGCAGTATTTT